This T cell receptor beta chain derives from a study of T-cell reconstitution after alpha-beta-depleted transplantation in children. Unique molecular identifiers were incorporated when the TCRbeta library was constructed. TCRdb re-analysed the PCR reads in MiXCR, keeping a single row per CDR3 protein. This table holds 450,000 to 600,000 distinct CDR3 sequences, about a sixth found once. In germline, CDR1 is DFQATT, CDR2 SNEGSKA (reference sequence). CDR3 size: 16 residues. Trimming took 6 bases from V and 2 from J; bases not matched to a gene: 14. The rearrangement uses TRBV20-1 and TRBJ1-1; 8 positions match TRBD1. This clonotype originated in a human donor who donated a stem cell graft to a child with acute lymphoblastic leukemia. Sequenced material: PBMCs from the stem cell graft donor, taken from the stem cell graft. The CDR3: CSAQDRAKRFNTEAFF. The DNA of the CDR3 is TGCAGTGCCCAGGACAGGGCTAAACGGTTCAACACTGAAGCTTTCTTT.